The rows below give T cell receptor beta chains drawn from one sample of a study of beta chain features in type 1 diabetes. The assay was immunoSEQ multiplex PCR, and TCRdb's table has in-frame clones only and misses some. The profile shows fewer than 450,000 clones, roughly 12% of them singletons. Sequencing was performed on naive CD4+ T cells from blood. All receptors derive from a woman aged 18-29 years with type 1 diabetes. CDR3s include the opening cysteine and the closing phenylalanine or tryptophan. The order of the fields is clone size, J gene, V gene, D gene, CDR3 DNA, CDR3 protein. A D gene is named only where the DNA matches it firmly. Rows may omit the clone size; those that give it use once, few, many or a size class.

>-|TRBJ1-1|TRBV29-1|-
TGCAGCGTTGCTCGGCGGTTGAACACTGAAGCTTTCTTT
CSVARRLNTEAFF
>-|TRBJ1-2|TRBV19|TRBD1
TGTGCCAGTAGCCCTACAGGGGCCTATGGCTACACCTTC
CASSPTGAYGYTF
>few|TRBJ1-1|TRBV7-9|-
TGTGCCAGCAGCCTAGCAAGCGCGAAGGCTTTCTTT
CASSLASAKAFF
>few|TRBJ2-4|TRBV15|-
TGTGCCACCAGCAAACAGGGAGATGGAAACATTCAGTACTTC
CATSKQGDGNIQYF
>-|TRBJ1-1|TRBV7-2|-
TGTGCCAGCAGCTTATTACCCGGGGAGAACACTGAAGCTTTCTTT
CASSLLPGENTEAFF
>-|TRBJ2-1|TRBV5-1|TRBD2
TGCGCCAGCAGCTTGGGACTAGCGGGAGTCTCCCCGCAGTTCTTC
CASSLGLAGVSPQFF
>few|TRBJ1-1|TRBV6-5|-
TGTGCCAGCAGGATAACCGGGACAGAAGCTTTCTTT
CASRITGTEAFF
>few|TRBJ1-2|TRBV19|-
TGTGCCAGTAGACAGTATACGTCGCCCTACACCTTC
CASRQYTSPYTF
>-|TRBJ2-3|TRBV6-5|TRBD2
TGTGCCAGCAGGGCGACTAGCGGGACCACAGATACGCAGTATTTT
CASRATSGTTDTQYF
>few|TRBJ2-1|TRBV7-2|-
TGTGCCAGCATCAAGCGGCTTGAGCAGTTCTTC
CASIKRLEQFF
>-|TRBJ2-1|TRBV5-1|TRBD2
TGCGCCAGCAGCTTGCTAGCGGGATCCTACAATGAGCAGTTCTTC
CASSLLAGSYNEQFF
>few|TRBJ2-3|TRBV11-2|TRBD2
TGTGCCAGCAGCTCTAGCGGGAGCGCCCCTACGCAGTATTTT
CASSSSGSAPTQYF
>-|TRBJ1-5|TRBV30|-
TGTGCCTGGAGTCTTCCCAGTCAGCCCCAGCATTTT
CAWSLPSQPQHF
>few|TRBJ2-3|TRBV18|-
TGTGCCAGCTCACCGGACAGAGATACGCAGTATTTT
CASSPDRDTQYF
>-|TRBJ2-5|TRBV7-8|-
TGTGCCAGCAGCTTAGTTTGGCGGGGCCAAGAGACCCAGTACTTC
CASSLVWRGQETQYF
>-|TRBJ1-1|TRBV11-3|-
TGTGCCAGCAGCTTAGACGGCAGGGTGGCTTTCTTT
CASSLDGRVAFF
>-|TRBJ1-5|TRBV19|-
TGTGCCAGTAACCCGGACCGAAGGGGTAGCCAGCCCCAGCATTTT
CASNPDRRGSQPQHF
>-|TRBJ2-1|TRBV25-1|TRBD1
TGTGCCAGCAGTGATGGGGCAGGGGGCAATGAGCAGTTCTTC
CASSDGAGGNEQFF
>-|TRBJ1-4|TRBV4-3|-
TGCGCCAGCAGCCACGCCCCTAGGGGGGGAGGTAATGAAAAACTGTTTTTT
CASSHAPRGGGNEKLFF
>-|TRBJ2-3|TRBV10-3|TRBD2
TGTGCCATCAGTCGACTAGCGGGAGAGGGCAGGGATACGCAGTATTTT
CAISRLAGEGRDTQYF
>-|TRBJ2-7|TRBV29-1|-
TGCAGCGTTCTTACAGGAAGCCCCGAGCAGTACTTC
CSVLTGSPEQYF
>-|TRBJ1-1|TRBV12-5|-
TGTGCTAGTGGTTTGGTGCCGGAGGGTTGGGAGAACACTGAAGCTTTCTTT
CASGLVPEGWENTEAFF
>-|TRBJ1-1|TRBV5-6|TRBD1
TGTGCCAGCAGCCCATCTGGACAGGGGTTTAAAGCTTTCTTT
CASSPSGQGFKAFF
>-|TRBJ2-5|TRBV5-6|TRBD2
TGTGCCAGCAGCTCCCCCGGGACTAGCGGGATAGAGACCCAGTACTTC
CASSSPGTSGIETQYF
>few|TRBJ2-3|TRBV5-4|-
TGTGCCAGCACAGCGGAGAGCACAGATACGCAGTATTTT
CASTAESTDTQYF
>few|TRBJ2-1|TRBV5-1|-
TGCGCCAGCAGCTCGGGACAAAAGGATGAGCAGTTCTTC
CASSSGQKDEQFF
>few|TRBJ1-4|TRBV30|-
TGTGCCTGGAGTGAGGGGATAAATGAAAAACTGTTTTTT
CAWSEGINEKLFF
>few|TRBJ1-5|TRBV21-1|-
TGTGCCAGCAGCAAAGTTCAGGGTGCCGCGTTAGATCAGCCCCAGCATTTT
CASSKVQGAALDQPQHF
>-|TRBJ2-1|TRBV5-1|-
TGCGCCAGCAGCTTGGTGCCGGTCCGCGGGGACAATGAGCAGTTCTTC
CASSLVPVRGDNEQFF
>few|TRBJ2-5|TRBV5-4|-
TGTGCCAGCAGCTTACAGGTCCAAGAGACCCAGTACTTC
CASSLQVQETQYF
>few|TRBJ2-7|TRBV5-1|-
TGCGCCAGCAGCGTGGGGGGAGGCGGCTACGAGCAGTACTTC
CASSVGGGGYEQYF
>few|TRBJ2-1|TRBV15|TRBD2
TGTGCCACCAGCAGAGATGTAGCGGGAAATGAGCAGTTCTTC
CATSRDVAGNEQFF
>-|TRBJ1-5|TRBV18|-
TGTGCCAGCTCACCAGGGCAGGGGAGCAATCAGCCCCAGCATTTT
CASSPGQGSNQPQHF
>-|TRBJ2-3|TRBV18|TRBD1
TGTGCCAGCTCACCACCGGGGACAGCCAACACAGATACGCAGTATTTT
CASSPPGTANTDTQYF
>few|TRBJ2-5|TRBV4-1|TRBD1
TGCGCCAGCAGCCAAGATTTCACAGGGGGGTTGGAGACCCAGTACTTC
CASSQDFTGGLETQYF
>few|TRBJ1-2|TRBV27|-
TGTGCCAGCTCCCCTCCGGGGGGAACCTATGGCTACACCTTC
CASSPPGGTYGYTF
>-|TRBJ2-2|TRBV29-1|TRBD1
TGCAGCGCTCTCGGACAGGGGACGGGGGAGCTGTTTTTT
CSALGQGTGELFF
>-|TRBJ1-2|TRBV28|-
TGTGCCGTAGAAGGGGCAGCGCTAGTCTATGGCTACACCTTC
CAVEGAALVYGYTF
>-|TRBJ2-6|TRBV25-1|TRBD1
TGTGCCAGCAGTCCCCACGGGACAGCTGGGGCCAACGTCCTGACTTTC
CASSPHGTAGANVLTF
>-|TRBJ1-5|TRBV7-9|-
TGTGCCAGCAGCCTTCGGGATCAGCCCCAGCATTTT
CASSLRDQPQHF
>-|TRBJ2-7|TRBV30|TRBD1
TGTGCCTGCCAAATCCGGACAGGGTCCTACGAGCAGTACTTC
CACQIRTGSYEQYF
>-|TRBJ2-1|TRBV7-2|-
TGTGCCAGCAGCTTCCCTGCCATGGGGGGGCCCTACAATGAGCAGTTCTTC
CASSFPAMGGPYNEQFF